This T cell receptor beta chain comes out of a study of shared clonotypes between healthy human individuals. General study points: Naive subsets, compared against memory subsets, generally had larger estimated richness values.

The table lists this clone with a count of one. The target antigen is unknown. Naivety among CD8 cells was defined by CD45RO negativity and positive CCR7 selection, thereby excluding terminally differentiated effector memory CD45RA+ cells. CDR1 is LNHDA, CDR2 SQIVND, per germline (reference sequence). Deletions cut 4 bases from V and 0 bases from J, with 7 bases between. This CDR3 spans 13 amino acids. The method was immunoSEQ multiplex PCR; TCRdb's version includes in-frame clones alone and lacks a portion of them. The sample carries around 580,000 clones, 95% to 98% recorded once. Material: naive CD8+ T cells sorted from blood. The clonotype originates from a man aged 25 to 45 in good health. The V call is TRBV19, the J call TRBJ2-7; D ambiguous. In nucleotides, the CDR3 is TGTGCCAGTAGTAAACCGGGCTCCTACGAGCAGTACTTC. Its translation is CASSKPGSYEQYF.